This TCR beta chain was identified during a study of blood T cells in healthy people across ages. Study results and caveats: Naive CD4+ cells and diversity were both higher in long-lived donors than in aged donors. TCR beta diversity per million T cells fell roughly linearly with age.

This clonotype was picked up a small number of times. The antigen is undetermined. It was with a sample-barcoded 5' primer and a J-beta primer mix that a second PCR of roughly 7 to 12 cycles was run. TCRdb reprocessed the 5' RACE reads with MiXCR, giving one entry per CDR3 protein. The sample has roughly 1,500,000 distinct CDR3 sequences, about 35% seen once. The clonotype comes from a woman aged 25 to 39 in good health. Sequencing was done on a sample of blood.

The CDR3 coding sequence is TGTGCCAGCAGCGTAGGGGTAGGTTCCTACGAGCAGTACTTC. Translating it yields CASSVGVGSYEQYF. The J gene is TRBJ2-7, the V gene TRBV9; D is uncertain. V was clipped by 0 bases and J by 1 base, with 8 bases between them. Germline assignment: CDR1 SGDLS and CDR2 YYNGEE. This CDR3 contains 14 residues.